The rows below give T cell receptor beta chains drawn from one sample of a study of cytomegalovirus exposure and HLA in healthy donors. TCRdb keeps only in-frame clones here, not all; method: immunoSEQ multiplex PCR. The sample consists of some 150,000 clones, roughly 60% of them appearing once. The source material was PBMCs. The receptors were gathered from a man aged 40-49 years in good health and CMV-seronegative. Each CDR3 is given with its conserved first and last residue. A D gene is named only where the DNA matches it firmly. Size tells how often a clone was seen (once, few, many) or the class of an expanded clone, and some rows leave it out.

D gene	J gene	V gene	clone size	CDR3 protein	CDR3 DNA
.	TRBJ1-4	TRBV6-5	.	CASSYGVGSTNEKLFF	TGTGCCAGCAGTTACGGCGTCGGGTCAACTAATGAAAAACTGTTTTTT
.	TRBJ2-5	TRBV5-1	few	CASGPRGSPQETQYF	TGCGCCAGCGGTCCTCGAGGGTCCCCCCAAGAGACCCAGTACTTC
.	TRBJ1-4	TRBV5-6	.	CASSRSTVTNEKLFF	TGTGCCAGCAGCCGAAGCACAGTAACTAATGAAAAACTGTTTTTT
TRBD2	TRBJ2-1	TRBV18	.	CASSALAGEYNEQFF	TGTGCCAGCTCAGCCTTGGCGGGGGAGTACAATGAGCAGTTCTTC
.	TRBJ1-6	TRBV6-1	.	CASSEFPGTFYSPLHF	TGTGCCAGCAGTGAATTCCCCGGGACTTTTTATTCACCCCTCCACTTT
TRBD1	TRBJ1-4	TRBV7-6	.	CASSFNRGQSEKLFF	TGTGCCAGCAGCTTCAACAGGGGGCAAAGCGAAAAACTGTTTTTT
.	TRBJ1-6	TRBV4-1	.	CASSQEDSNSPLHF	TGCGCCAGCAGCCAAGAAGACAGCAATTCACCCCTCCACTTT
.	TRBJ2-7	TRBV11-2	.	CASSFYGSIAYEQYF	TGTGCCAGCAGCTTCTACGGGAGCATAGCCTACGAGCAGTACTTC
.	TRBJ1-2	TRBV5-5	.	CASSLEGERGYTF	TGTGCCAGCAGCTTAGAGGGAGAGCGAGGCTACACCTTC
.	TRBJ1-2	TRBV6-5	.	CASSSGGLRGGYTF	TGTGCCAGCAGCTCGGGGGGACTAAGGGGCGGCTACACCTTC
TRBD1	TRBJ2-1	TRBV11-2	.	CASSAWDRAYEQFF	TGTGCCAGCAGCGCATGGGACAGGGCATACGAGCAGTTCTTC
.	TRBJ2-2	TRBV18	.	CASSPSGGANTGELFF	TGTGCCAGCTCACCAAGCGGAGGGGCCAACACCGGGGAGCTGTTTTTT
TRBD1	TRBJ1-1	TRBV5-1	once	CASSFTGGGDTEAFF	TGCGCCAGCAGCTTTACAGGGGGCGGGGACACTGAAGCTTTCTTT
.	TRBJ1-1	TRBV6-1	few	CASREGLNTEAFF	TGTGCCAGCAGGGAGGGGTTGAACACTGAAGCTTTCTTT
.	TRBJ2-3	TRBV29-1	.	CSVGDGADTQYF	TGCAGCGTAGGGGATGGGGCAGATACGCAGTATTTT
.	TRBJ2-7	TRBV5-6	few	CASSYRNSYEQYF	TGTGCCAGCAGCTACAGGAACTCCTACGAGCAGTACTTC
TRBD1	TRBJ2-2	TRBV4-1	.	CASSPRQGVDTGELFF	TGCGCCAGCAGCCCTCGACAGGGGGTAGACACCGGGGAGCTGTTTTTT
.	TRBJ2-7	TRBV28	few	CAHGGRKNIYEQYF	TGTGCCCACGGGGGGCGAAAGAACATCTACGAGCAGTACTTC
TRBD1	TRBJ2-7	TRBV27	.	CASSLEGQSTYEQYF	TGTGCCAGCAGTTTAGAGGGACAGTCAACCTACGAGCAGTACTTC
.	TRBJ2-7	TRBV4-2	few	CASSQVLGGRVEQYF	TGTGCCAGCAGCCAAGTCCTCGGGGGGCGCGTCGAGCAGTACTTC
TRBD2	TRBJ2-1	TRBV5-1	.	CASSLAGGNEQFF	TGCGCCAGCAGCTTGGCCGGGGGGAATGAGCAGTTCTTC
TRBD2	TRBJ2-5	TRBV9	once	CASCPGLAGGSRGQTQYF	TGTGCCAGCTGCCCCGGACTAGCGGGAGGATCACGTGGTCAGACCCAGTACTTC
.	TRBJ1-5	TRBV6-5	.	CASSYSLGGERPQHF	TGTGCCAGCAGTTACTCCCTAGGAGGAGAACGGCCCCAGCATTTT
TRBD1	TRBJ2-7	TRBV7-8	once	CASNLLVGTGTDEQYF	TGTGCCAGCAACCTCCTAGTGGGGACAGGGACCGACGAGCAGTACTTC
TRBD1	TRBJ2-7	TRBV28	.	CASSSGGTYEQYF	TGTGCCAGCAGTTCAGGGGGTACCTACGAGCAGTACTTC
TRBD1	TRBJ2-7	TRBV15	once	CATSTPNRDRAYEQYF	TGTGCCACCAGCACACCTAATAGGGACAGGGCCTACGAGCAGTACTTC
TRBD1	TRBJ1-3	TRBV28	.	CASSLGDRAFGNTIYF	TGTGCCAGCAGTTTGGGGGACAGGGCCTTCGGAAACACCATATATTTT
.	TRBJ2-2	TRBV11-3	.	CASSRQTGELFF	TGTGCCAGCAGCCGACAGACCGGGGAGCTGTTTTTT
.	TRBJ2-5	TRBV14	.	CASSQDWRSGTQYF	TGTGCCAGCAGCCAAGATTGGCGGTCCGGGACCCAGTACTTC